This T cell receptor (beta chain) was sequenced for a study of T cells in Graves' hyperthyroidism and ophthalmopathy. RNA transcripts served as the template for amplifying TCR beta CDR3 regions. The HTBI primer set drove a first-round RT-PCR of the TCR CDR3. TCRdb recomputed calls from the multiplex PCR reads with MiXCR, one row per CDR3 protein. The profile shows 400,000 or so distinct CDR3 sequences, over 11% of them singletons. Orbital computed tomography, thyroid ultrasound, serum thyroxine and TRAb, and clinical symptoms together informed the diagnoses. Out of 8.5 to 10 ml of fresh peripheral blood came the PBMCs. Germline assignment: CDR1 MNHEY and CDR2 SVGEGT. CDR3 length equals 18 residues. The junction had 21 bases not matched to a gene; V was cut back by 6 bases and J by 8 bases. This clonotype was seen only once.

The specimen was blood. The J gene is TRBJ1-4, the V gene TRBV6-2 or TRBV6-3; TRBD1 matches 7 bases. This receptor was identified in a man in his forties or fifties with Graves' ophthalmopathy. In DNA, the CDR3 is TGTGCCAGCAGCCTAGACAGGGCCGACCGGGCCCGGAGGGAAAAACTGTTTTTT. This encodes CASSLDRADRARREKLFF.